This T cell receptor (beta chain) emerged from a study of shared clonotypes between healthy human individuals. Some 32,000 T cell genomes, or roughly 200 ng DNA, went into the sorted-subset replicate PCRs. Methods used by the authors: There were no quality scores in the junction-only immunoSEQ sequences, so filtering differed. The table came from immunoSEQ multiplex PCR; TCRdb's copy has only in-frame clones and leaves some out. The V and J calls and clone size are taken from that table; D and trimming were inferred from the DNA. The profile shows roughly 2.2 million clones, approximately 93% of them singletons. Looked up from germline, CDR1 is SGHVS and CDR2 is FQNEAQ. CDR3 size: 13 residues. Trimming cost V 5 bases and J 3 bases, with 10 bases left between them.

Source material: naive CD4+ T cells from PBMCs. Subset given: CD45RA+ positively selected. The TCR sequence derives from a young man in good health. Some clones in this sample may be carry-over from other donors' samples. The V and J genes are TRBV7-8 and TRBJ1-1; perhaps TRBD1 as D (5 bases). The CDR3 bases are TGTGCCAGCAGCACAGGCCATGACACTGAAGCTTTCTTT. It is translated as CASSTGHDTEAFF.